This is a list of T cell receptor beta chains from one sample in a study of cytomegalovirus exposure and HLA in healthy donors. TCRdb keeps only in-frame clones here, not all; method: immunoSEQ multiplex PCR. The top ten clones hold 2.5% to 3.5% of a sample with over 100,000 clones, approximately 80% of them seen once. Sample: PBMCs. The receptors shown here come from a woman between 18 and 29 years old in good health and CMV-seropositive. Both conserved end residues are part of each CDR3. Each record gives: clone size, J gene, D gene, V gene, CDR3 protein, CDR3 DNA. D genes are given only for firm matches. The size of a clone is reported for some rows only, either as once, few or many, or as a class for expanded clones.

clone size: -; J gene: TRBJ1-2; D gene: -; V gene: TRBV4-2; CDR3 protein: CASSQEGADYGYTF; CDR3 DNA: TGTGCCAGCAGCCAAGAGGGGGCGGACTATGGCTACACCTTC
clone size: -; J gene: TRBJ2-7; D gene: -; V gene: TRBV4-2; CDR3 protein: CASPPPAQDTYEQYF; CDR3 DNA: TGTGCCAGCCCTCCCCCAGCTCAGGATACCTACGAGCAGTACTTC
clone size: -; J gene: TRBJ1-1; D gene: TRBD1; V gene: TRBV15; CDR3 protein: CATSWGQGSTEAFF; CDR3 DNA: TGTGCCACCAGCTGGGGACAGGGGTCCACTGAAGCTTTCTTT
clone size: -; J gene: TRBJ1-2; D gene: -; V gene: TRBV4-1; CDR3 protein: CASSQDRGLDGYTF; CDR3 DNA: TGCGCCAGCAGCCAAGACAGGGGATTAGATGGCTACACCTTC
clone size: -; J gene: TRBJ2-7; D gene: -; V gene: TRBV30; CDR3 protein: CAWSVRRASYEQYF; CDR3 DNA: TGTGCCTGGAGTGTACGCAGGGCCTCCTACGAGCAGTACTTC
clone size: few; J gene: TRBJ1-5; D gene: -; V gene: TRBV2; CDR3 protein: CASSKREGGSSNQPQHF; CDR3 DNA: TGTGCCAGCAGCAAGAGGGAGGGGGGTTCGAGCAATCAGCCCCAGCATTTT
clone size: -; J gene: TRBJ2-5; D gene: -; V gene: TRBV19; CDR3 protein: CASMEGESGPDQETQYF; CDR3 DNA: TGTGCCAGTATGGAGGGAGAAAGCGGGCCGGACCAAGAGACCCAGTACTTC
clone size: -; J gene: TRBJ2-5; D gene: TRBD1; V gene: TRBV5-4; CDR3 protein: CASSLGQGAGKTQYF; CDR3 DNA: TGTGCCAGCAGCTTGGGGCAGGGGGCAGGAAAGACCCAGTACTTC
clone size: once; J gene: TRBJ1-5; D gene: -; V gene: TRBV6-5; CDR3 protein: CASNGGSNQPQHF; CDR3 DNA: TGTGCCAGCAATGGGGGCAGCAATCAGCCCCAGCATTTT
clone size: -; J gene: TRBJ1-2; D gene: TRBD1; V gene: TRBV4-2; CDR3 protein: CASSLRTGGHGYTF; CDR3 DNA: TGTGCCAGCAGCCTCCGGACAGGGGGCCATGGCTACACCTTC
clone size: -; J gene: TRBJ1-1; D gene: -; V gene: TRBV14; CDR3 protein: CASSQDSGGRDRSRNTEAFF; CDR3 DNA: TGTGCCAGCAGCCAAGATAGTGGGGGCAGGGATCGTTCCAGGAACACTGAAGCTTTCTTT
clone size: few; J gene: TRBJ2-3; D gene: -; V gene: TRBV6-6; CDR3 protein: CASRQGLYTDTQYF; CDR3 DNA: TGTGCCAGCAGGCAGGGGCTCTACACAGATACGCAGTATTTT
clone size: few; J gene: TRBJ2-1; D gene: TRBD2; V gene: TRBV9; CDR3 protein: CASSGTSGINEQFF; CDR3 DNA: TGTGCCAGCAGCGGGACTAGCGGGATAAATGAGCAGTTCTTC
clone size: -; J gene: TRBJ1-1; D gene: -; V gene: TRBV6-1; CDR3 protein: CASSERGLRNTEAFF; CDR3 DNA: TGTGCCAGCAGTGAAAGAGGACTAAGGAACACTGAAGCTTTCTTT
clone size: -; J gene: TRBJ1-3; D gene: -; V gene: TRBV7-8; CDR3 protein: CASSLAQGAASIYF; CDR3 DNA: TGTGCCAGCAGCTTAGCGCAAGGGGCGGCGTCCATATATTTT
clone size: -; J gene: TRBJ1-1; D gene: -; V gene: TRBV11-2; CDR3 protein: CASSPRTVIEAFF; CDR3 DNA: TGTGCCAGCAGCCCCCGGACAGTGATTGAAGCTTTCTTT
clone size: few; J gene: TRBJ2-1; D gene: TRBD1; V gene: TRBV7-9; CDR3 protein: CASRQLRGRSRNEQFF; CDR3 DNA: TGTGCCAGCAGACAGCTCAGGGGGCGGTCGAGGAATGAGCAGTTCTTC
clone size: -; J gene: TRBJ2-1; D gene: TRBD1; V gene: TRBV7-8; CDR3 protein: CASSLTGNNEQFF; CDR3 DNA: TGTGCCAGCAGCTTGACAGGGAACAATGAGCAGTTCTTC
clone size: -; J gene: TRBJ1-2; D gene: TRBD1; V gene: TRBV27; CDR3 protein: CASSGTGGGYTF; CDR3 DNA: TGTGCCAGCAGTGGGACAGGGGGTGGCTACACCTTC
clone size: once; J gene: TRBJ2-7; D gene: TRBD2; V gene: TRBV6-4; CDR3 protein: CASSDLSGTSAHEQYF; CDR3 DNA: TGTGCCAGCAGTGACTTATCCGGGACTAGCGCGCACGAGCAGTACTTC
clone size: few; J gene: TRBJ1-1; D gene: -; V gene: TRBV4-1; CDR3 protein: CASSQGPRGRTEAFF; CDR3 DNA: TGCGCCAGCAGCCAAGGCCCCAGGGGAAGGACTGAAGCTTTCTTT
clone size: -; J gene: TRBJ1-4; D gene: -; V gene: TRBV6-1; CDR3 protein: CASSERLPEVTTNEKLFF; CDR3 DNA: TGTGCCAGCAGTGAACGCTTGCCCGAGGTGACAACTAATGAAAAACTGTTTTTT
clone size: -; J gene: TRBJ2-7; D gene: TRBD1; V gene: TRBV5-1; CDR3 protein: CASRGLTGVSYEQYF; CDR3 DNA: TGCGCCAGCAGAGGGCTGACAGGGGTATCCTACGAGCAGTACTTC
clone size: -; J gene: TRBJ1-3; D gene: -; V gene: TRBV10-3; CDR3 protein: CAISERETGANTIYF; CDR3 DNA: TGTGCCATCAGTGAGCGGGAGACCGGGGCGAACACCATATATTTT
clone size: -; J gene: TRBJ2-5; D gene: TRBD1; V gene: TRBV7-9; CDR3 protein: CASSSPGTGVQETQYF; CDR3 DNA: TGTGCCAGCAGCTCACCCGGGACAGGGGTTCAAGAGACCCAGTACTTC
clone size: -; J gene: TRBJ2-3; D gene: -; V gene: TRBV7-9; CDR3 protein: CSSSLVVSDTQYF; CDR3 DNA: TGTTCCAGCAGCTTGGTAGTATCAGATACGCAGTATTTT
clone size: few; J gene: TRBJ1-1; D gene: -; V gene: TRBV19; CDR3 protein: CASTTEVADEAFF; CDR3 DNA: TGTGCCAGTACCACGGAGGTCGCGGATGAAGCTTTCTTT
clone size: once; J gene: TRBJ1-5; D gene: TRBD1; V gene: TRBV6-5; CDR3 protein: CASHGRGSQPQHF; CDR3 DNA: TGTGCCAGCCACGGCAGGGGGAGTCAGCCCCAGCATTTT
clone size: -; J gene: TRBJ2-3; D gene: -; V gene: TRBV20-1; CDR3 protein: CSGNLVGITYF; CDR3 DNA: TGCAGTGGAAATCTTGTCGGGATAACGTATTTT
clone size: -; J gene: TRBJ1-1; D gene: -; V gene: TRBV5-1; CDR3 protein: CASSFRPEGTEAFF; CDR3 DNA: TGCGCCAGCAGCTTCCGTCCGGAGGGCACTGAAGCTTTCTTT
clone size: -; J gene: TRBJ2-7; D gene: -; V gene: TRBV4-1; CDR3 protein: CASSPGGTGSSYEQYF; CDR3 DNA: TGCGCCAGCAGCCCGGGGGGCACAGGGAGCTCCTACGAGCAGTACTTC
clone size: -; J gene: TRBJ2-1; D gene: -; V gene: TRBV27; CDR3 protein: CASSPASGGGYNEQFF; CDR3 DNA: TGTGCCAGCAGTCCCGCTAGTGGGGGAGGCTACAATGAGCAGTTCTTC
clone size: -; J gene: TRBJ2-1; D gene: TRBD2; V gene: TRBV5-1; CDR3 protein: CASSIMTSADNEQFF; CDR3 DNA: TGCGCCAGCAGCATAATGACTAGCGCTGACAATGAGCAGTTCTTC
clone size: -; J gene: TRBJ2-7; D gene: -; V gene: TRBV27; CDR3 protein: CASSLEEGRYEQYF; CDR3 DNA: TGTGCCAGCAGCCTGGAAGAGGGCCGGTACGAGCAGTACTTC
clone size: few; J gene: TRBJ1-2; D gene: -; V gene: TRBV25-1; CDR3 protein: CASGEQGSGGGYTF; CDR3 DNA: TGTGCCAGCGGTGAACAGGGAAGTGGAGGGGGCTACACCTTC
clone size: -; J gene: TRBJ1-2; D gene: TRBD1; V gene: TRBV9; CDR3 protein: CASSIGQGAWGYTF; CDR3 DNA: TGTGCCAGCAGCATCGGACAGGGGGCGTGGGGCTACACCTTC
clone size: -; J gene: TRBJ1-5; D gene: -; V gene: TRBV27; CDR3 protein: CASSSGTPLYSNQPQHF; CDR3 DNA: TGTGCCAGCAGCTCCGGGACACCTCTATATAGCAATCAGCCCCAGCATTTT
clone size: few; J gene: TRBJ2-7; D gene: -; V gene: TRBV5-5; CDR3 protein: CASSRVPSREQYF; CDR3 DNA: TGTGCCAGCAGCAGAGTCCCGAGTCGGGAGCAGTACTTC
clone size: -; J gene: TRBJ2-2; D gene: TRBD2; V gene: TRBV7-3; CDR3 protein: CASSREGPGELFF; CDR3 DNA: TGTGCCAGCTCCCGGGAGGGCCCCGGGGAGCTGTTTTTT
clone size: -; J gene: TRBJ2-1; D gene: -; V gene: TRBV6-1; CDR3 protein: CASSGGLKGSYNEQFF; CDR3 DNA: TGTGCCAGCAGTGGGGGGCTAAAAGGCTCCTACAATGAGCAGTTCTTC
clone size: -; J gene: TRBJ2-3; D gene: -; V gene: TRBV7-9; CDR3 protein: CASSNRAEGKDTQYF; CDR3 DNA: TGTGCCAGCAGCAACCGCGCTGAGGGTAAGGACACGCAGTATTTT
clone size: once; J gene: TRBJ1-4; D gene: TRBD1; V gene: TRBV9; CDR3 protein: CASSADRGGNEKLFF; CDR3 DNA: TGTGCCAGCAGCGCCGACAGGGGAGGGAATGAAAAACTGTTTTTT
clone size: -; J gene: TRBJ2-7; D gene: -; V gene: TRBV5-1; CDR3 protein: CASSFLATDYEQYF; CDR3 DNA: TGCGCCAGCAGCTTCCTAGCGACAGACTACGAGCAGTACTTC
clone size: -; J gene: TRBJ1-1; D gene: TRBD1; V gene: TRBV11-2; CDR3 protein: CASSEGQPPSEAFF; CDR3 DNA: TGTGCCAGCAGCGAGGGACAGCCCCCCTCTGAAGCTTTCTTT
clone size: -; J gene: TRBJ1-2; D gene: -; V gene: TRBV5-1; CDR3 protein: CASSFTGSNYGYTF; CDR3 DNA: TGCGCCAGCAGCTTTACAGGTTCTAACTATGGCTACACCTTC
clone size: -; J gene: TRBJ2-3; D gene: -; V gene: TRBV7-9; CDR3 protein: CASSSSTDTQYF; CDR3 DNA: TGTGCCAGCAGCTCTAGCACAGATACGCAGTATTTT
clone size: -; J gene: TRBJ2-1; D gene: -; V gene: TRBV5-6; CDR3 protein: CASSFGLGSEQFF; CDR3 DNA: TGTGCCAGCAGCTTCGGACTCGGCAGTGAGCAGTTCTTC
clone size: few; J gene: TRBJ1-4; D gene: -; V gene: TRBV7-9; CDR3 protein: CASSLFRSEETATNEKLFF; CDR3 DNA: TGTGCCAGCAGCTTGTTCCGGTCCGAGGAGACCGCAACTAATGAAAAACTGTTTTTT
clone size: -; J gene: TRBJ1-2; D gene: TRBD1; V gene: TRBV9; CDR3 protein: CASSINRQGDYYGYTF; CDR3 DNA: TGTGCCAGCAGCATTAACCGGCAGGGGGATTACTATGGCTACACCTTC
clone size: once; J gene: TRBJ1-2; D gene: -; V gene: TRBV2; CDR3 protein: CASSEEGGYYGYTF; CDR3 DNA: TGTGCCAGCAGTGAGGAGGGGGGGTACTATGGCTACACCTTC
clone size: -; J gene: TRBJ1-1; D gene: -; V gene: TRBV19; CDR3 protein: CASSIYLNTEAFF; CDR3 DNA: TGTGCCAGTAGTATATACTTGAACACTGAAGCTTTCTTT
clone size: -; J gene: TRBJ1-1; D gene: TRBD1; V gene: TRBV28; CDR3 protein: CASSFPSGDREGMNTEAFF; CDR3 DNA: TGTGCCAGCAGCTTTCCTTCCGGGGACAGGGAAGGCATGAACACTGAAGCTTTCTTT
clone size: -; J gene: TRBJ2-1; D gene: TRBD2; V gene: TRBV28; CDR3 protein: CASSWPSGTTLNEQFF; CDR3 DNA: TGTGCCAGCAGTTGGCCTAGCGGGACTACTTTGAATGAGCAGTTCTTC
clone size: -; J gene: TRBJ2-7; D gene: -; V gene: TRBV28; CDR3 protein: CASSPPVRGQYF; CDR3 DNA: TGTGCCAGCAGTCCCCCTGTTCGAGGGCAGTACTTC
clone size: -; J gene: TRBJ1-2; D gene: TRBD1; V gene: TRBV9; CDR3 protein: CASSAQGEGYTF; CDR3 DNA: TGTGCCAGCAGCGCACAGGGGGAGGGCTACACCTTC
clone size: -; J gene: TRBJ2-1; D gene: TRBD2; V gene: TRBV6-5; CDR3 protein: CASSRGSGGSNEQFF; CDR3 DNA: TGTGCCAGCAGCAGAGGGAGCGGGGGTTCGAATGAGCAGTTCTTC